This T cell receptor (beta chain) was recorded in a study of blood T cell repertoires in COVID-19. V dropped 4 bases and J dropped 6; count of bases not matched to a gene: 6. Germline CDR1 and CDR2: SGHRS and YFSETQ. The CDR3 sequence is 15 residues long. Authors' data handling: Nucleated cell counts were estimated from reference gene primer amplification. The assay was immunoSEQ multiplex PCR, and TCRdb's table has in-frame clones only and misses some. Clone size and the V and J calls come from that table; the DNA yielded D and trimming. The sample includes about 200,000 clones, roughly 86% of them seen just once.

The sample taken for sequencing was peripheral blood. The TCR sequence derives from a man younger than 30 with active or convalescent COVID-19. The chain is built from TRBV5-1 and TRBJ2-1; 11 bases map to TRBD2. The CDR3 loop reads CASSVLAGDTNEQFF. As DNA, the CDR3 is TGCGCCAGCAGCGTACTAGCGGGGGACACCAATGAGCAGTTCTTC.